Below are 18 T cell receptor beta chains sequenced from a single sample in a study of T-cell memory formation after mild COVID-19. Via MiXCR, TCRdb re-called the 5' RACE reads, giving one row per CDR3 protein. The sample has roughly 550,000 distinct CDR3 sequences; 20% are singletons. The sequenced sample was PBMCs or a T cell subset sorted from them (not recorded which). The receptors were gathered from an adult woman who had mild COVID-19 (a few samples of this study predate the infection). Cell type and time point are not known.

The V call is TRBV5-1, the J call TRBJ1-1; TRBD1 matches 12 bases. Germline V gene data show CDR1 as SGHRS and CDR2 as YFSETQ. Germline trimming cut 4 bases from V and 6 bases from J; bases unmatched to any gene: 10. The CDR3 totals 16 residues. The CDR3 nucleotides are TGCGCCAGCAGCAGGGGACAGGGGGCCAATATCGCTGAAGCTTTCTTT. Amino acids: CASSRGQGANIAEAFF.

The chain employs TRBV6-6 and TRBJ2-7; TRBD2 agrees at 11 bases. Germline V gives CDR1 MNHNY, CDR2 SVGAGI (reference sequence). This CDR3 spans 15 amino acids. Trimming took 3 bases from V and 3 from J; bases not matched to a gene: 4. The CDR3 nucleotides read TGTGCCAGCAGTTATACGGGGACTAGCGGCTACGAGCAGTACTTC. Residues: CASSYTGTSGYEQYF.

This clonotype was counted only a few times. The chain couples TRBV7-2 to TRBJ1-1; D might be TRBD1 (5 bases). Germline V gene sequence: CDR1 SGHTA, CDR2 FQGNSA. The CDR3 runs to 14 residues. Trimming left V 0 bases short and J 5 bases short, with 10 bases between. The chain's CDR3 is CASSLAPGVTEAFF. For the CDR3, the DNA is TGTGCCAGCAGCTTAGCGCCGGGGGTAACTGAAGCTTTCTTT. Full variable domain (rest looked up from reference TRBV7-2 and TRBJ1-1): GAGVSQSPSNKVTEKGKDVELRCDPISGHTALYWYRQSLGQGLEFLIYFQGNSAPDKSGLPSDRFSAERTGGSVSTLTIQRTQQEDSAVYLCASSLAPGVTEAFFGQGTRLTVV.

The rearrangement links TRBV29-1 to TRBJ1-1; no firm D call. With 7 bases removed from V and 11 bases from J, the gap between germline ends came to 23 bases. Germline V gene lookup returns CDR1 SQVTM and CDR2 ANQGSEA. The CDR3 consists of 13 residues. The CDR3 here is CSGKKGAGEDAFF. CDR3 bases: TGCAGCGGAAAGAAAGGAGCCGGGGAGGACGCTTTCTTT. Filled out from reference TRBV29-1 and TRBJ1-1, the complete variable domain reads SAVISQKPSRDICQRGTSLTIQCQVDSQVTMMFWYRQQPGQSLTLIATANQGSEATYESGFVIDKFPISRPNLTFSTLTVSNMSPEDSSIYLCSGKKGAGEDAFFGQGTRLTVV.

The V and J genes are TRBV20-1 and TRBJ1-1; possibly TRBD1 for D (6 bases). CDR3 length: 12 residues. The V end lost 7 bases, the J end lost 0 bases, and 9 bases lay between the germline ends. Germline V gene sequence: CDR1 DFQATT, CDR2 SNEGSKA (reference sequence). The CDR3 DNA reads as TGCAGTGTTGACAGGCTGAACACTGAAGCTTTCTTT. This gives the protein CSVDRLNTEAFF.

The chain combines TRBV7-9 with TRBJ2-7; D may be TRBD1 or TRBD2 (5 bases each). The V end was cut by 5 bases, the J end by 3 bases, with 17 bases between. Germline assignment: CDR1 SEHNR and CDR2 FQNEAQ (reference sequence). The CDR3 covers 15 residues. CDR3 sequence reads: CASSLPGGHLYEQYF. The DNA of the CDR3 is TGTGCCAGCAGCCTCCCCGGAGGACACCTCTACGAGCAGTACTTC.

V is TRBV11-3 and J is TRBJ2-1; 9 bases agree with TRBD2. The CDR3 covers 15 residues. The junction had 6 bases not matched to a gene; V was cut back by 4 bases and J by 5 bases. Per the germline V gene, CDR1 is SGHNT and CDR2 is YENEEA. CDR3 coding DNA: TGTGCCAGCAGCTCCTTAGCGGGAGAAGACAATGAGCAGTTCTTC. It encodes CASSSLAGEDNEQFF. The full variable domain, its missing parts supplied by reference TRBV11-3 and TRBJ2-1, is EAGVVQSPRYKIIEKKQPVAFWCNPISGHNTLYWYLQNLGQGPELLIRYENEEAVDDSQLPKDRFSAERLKGVDSTLKIQPAELGDSAVYLCASSSLAGEDNEQFFGPGTRLTVL.

This clonotype came up a few times. The chain combines TRBV12-3 or TRBV12-4 with TRBJ2-7; possibly TRBD1 or TRBD2 for D (6 bases each). The ends were cut back, 3 bases at V and 5 bases at J, with 20 bases in the middle. CDR3 size: 16 residues. The DNA for the CDR3 is TGTGCCAGCAGTTTTGAGTTCAGTTTAGGGGGGAACGAGCAGTACTTC. Encoded protein: CASSFEFSLGGNEQYF.

The gene calls are TRBV20-1 and TRBJ2-1, with 8 bases identical to TRBD2. This CDR3 is built from 14 residues. V was pared by 3 bases and J by 10 bases, with 11 bases of the junction left unmatched. Germline CDR1 and CDR2: DFQATT and SNEGSKA (reference sequence). For the CDR3, the DNA is TGCAGTGCTAGGGCCCTAGCGGGCCGTGGAGAGCAGTTCTTC. It translates to CSARALAGRGEQFF.

This clonotype was seen only a few times. The chain uses TRBV12-3 or TRBV12-4 and TRBJ2-7, with 9 nucleotides matching TRBD2. The V gene end was trimmed by 6 bases and the J gene end by 9 bases; junction bases not matched to a gene: 18. The CDR3 sequence is 16 residues long. CDR3 coding DNA: TGTGCCAGCAGCCCTTCTCCTAGCGGGGCCTCTAACGCGCAGTACTTC. It specifies CASSPSPSGASNAQYF.

The table lists this clonotype with a few counts. This chain uses TRBV4-2 with TRBJ1-1; 9 bases are a match to TRBD1. The CDR3 contains 16 residues. CDR1 is LGHNA, CDR2 YNFKEQ, per germline. The V gene end was trimmed by 1 base and the J gene end by 1 base; junction bases not matched to a gene: 4. CDR3 region: CASSQVETGGNTEAFF. The CDR3 region has the DNA TGTGCCAGCAGCCAAGTGGAGACAGGGGGGAACACTGAAGCTTTCTTT.

This clonotype was found a few times. The rearrangement joins TRBV5-1 to TRBJ2-7; D is unresolved. The CDR3 contains 12 residues. V dropped 4 bases and J dropped 6 bases, with 11 bases sitting between them. The germline gives CDR1 SGHRS, CDR2 YFSETQ. In nucleotides, the CDR3 is TGCGCCAGCAGCCCAGTATTCGGCGAGCAGTACTTC. Encoded protein: CASSPVFGEQYF.

This clonotype was observed a handful of times. The V call is TRBV7-8, the J call TRBJ1-1, with D possibly being TRBD1 (5 bases). Trimming took 6 bases from V and 1 from J, leaving 18 bases between them. Germline CDR1 is SGHVS and CDR2 is FQNEAQ. The CDR3 loop spans 16 amino acids. The CDR3: CASRIYGAGPNTEAFF. As DNA, the CDR3 is TGTGCCAGCAGGATTTACGGGGCAGGACCGAACACTGAAGCTTTCTTT.

V is TRBV18 and J is TRBJ2-5; 15 bases match TRBD2. The CDR3 runs 17 residues. From germline, CDR1 is KGHSH and CDR2 LQKENI. V was clipped by 3 bases and J by 3 bases; unmatched bases: 5. CDR3 sequence reads: CASSPPGLAGGKETQYF. The CDR3 coding sequence is TGTGCCAGCTCACCTCCGGGACTAGCGGGAGGAAAAGAGACCCAGTACTTC.

This rearrangement joins TRBV20-1 to TRBJ1-2, with D hard to call. The length of the CDR3 is 12 residues. The V and J ends lost 6 bases and 6 bases respectively, with 14 bases between them. The V gene's germline CDR1 is DFQATT and CDR2 SNEGSKA (reference sequence). The CDR3 spells CSAKTRQDGYTF. The CDR3 bases are TGCAGTGCAAAGACTAGGCAGGATGGCTACACCTTC.

This clonotype has a handful of counts. V and J are TRBV5-1 and TRBJ2-3; no clear D gene. Germline V lookup: CDR1 SGHRS, CDR2 YFSETQ. This CDR3 has 13 amino acids. V was cut by 4 bases and J by 4 bases, with 10 bases left in between. Here the CDR3 reads CASSQFPADTQYF. In DNA, the CDR3 is TGCGCCAGCAGCCAGTTCCCAGCAGATACGCAGTATTTT.

This clonotype was seen more than once but under ten times. The rearrangement links TRBV10-3 to TRBJ2-5, with 9 bases matching TRBD2. V was clipped by 5 bases and J by 2 bases; unmatched bases: 6. The germline gives CDR1 ENHRY, CDR2 SYGVKD. The CDR3 consists of 15 residues. As DNA, the CDR3 is TGTGCCATCAGTCGCGGGGGGGCCATTCAAGAGACCCAGTACTTC. This encodes CAISRGGAIQETQYF.

The gene calls are TRBV9 and TRBJ1-1, with D unresolved. Germline assignment: CDR1 SGDLS and CDR2 YYNGEE. Trimming took off 0 bases at V and 3 bases at J, with 9 bases between the two ends. The CDR3 extends over 14 amino acids. This chain's CDR3 is CASSVAGRDTEAFF. As DNA, the CDR3 is TGTGCCAGCAGCGTAGCGGGTCGGGACACTGAAGCTTTCTTT.